This T cell receptor beta chain was sequenced in a study of blood T cell repertoires in COVID-19. The wider study: COVID-19 samples collected from the United States, Italy and Spain covered acute and convalescent phases. T cells, B-cell-depleted T cells, or PBMCs supplied cDNA or gDNA.

Per the original data handling: Reference gene primer amplification gave nucleated cell count estimates. The data were produced by immunoSEQ multiplex PCR, yet TCRdb's version contains in-frame clones alone and is incomplete. The V and J calls and clone size were taken over from that table, and D and trimming were inferred from the DNA. The repertoire holds about 170,000 clones, about 85% seen once, with more than 6.5% in the top ten. The germline V gene encodes CDR1 SGHNT and CDR2 YENEEA. Unmatched junction bases numbered 4, after V lost 2 bases and J lost 4 bases. This CDR3 comprises 14 residues. Sequencing was carried out using peripheral blood. The chain combines TRBV11-3 with TRBJ1-1, with 7 bases identical to TRBD1. The TCR was taken from a woman aged 80 or over in a cohort sampled during active or convalescent COVID-19. The CDR3 sequence: CASSLTGVVTEAFF. The CDR3 DNA reads as TGTGCCAGCAGCTTAACAGGGGTGGTCACTGAAGCTTTCTTT.